The 21 T cell receptor beta chains in this list originate from one sample, sequenced in a study of cytomegalovirus exposure and HLA in healthy donors. Primers included in the PCR were 60 Vbeta and 13 Jbeta primers. Only in-frame clones appear in the TCRdb table, and some are missing; sequencing was by immunoSEQ multiplex PCR. This repertoire comprises around 160,000 clones; its ten largest clones make up about 1.6%. Sequenced sample: PBMCs. These receptors originate from a woman in her fifties or sixties in good health and CMV-seronegative.

V usage is TRBV30 and J usage is TRBJ1-2; 9 bases match TRBD1. This CDR3 spans 12 amino acids. V trimming: 7 bases; J trimming: 8 bases; junction bases outside the gene matches: 8. The V gene's germline CDR1 is GTSNPN and CDR2 SVGIG (reference sequence). The CDR3 region has the DNA TGTGCCTATACTACAGGGGGCAAAGGCTACACCTTC. Residues: CAYTTGGKGYTF.

The CDR3, as DNA: TGTGCCAGCAGTCCCCTGGACTATCGAGAGACCCAGTACTTC. Protein: CASSPLDYRETQYF. The chain combines TRBV28 with TRBJ2-5, with D possibly being TRBD2 (6 bases). The CDR3 consists of 14 residues. V gave up 5 bases and J gave up 4 bases, with 14 bases separating them. In germline, CDR1 is MDHEN, CDR2 SYDVKM.

This rearrangement joins TRBV11-3 to TRBJ2-5; 12 nucleotides align to TRBD2. V was pared by 5 bases and J by 5 bases, with 9 bases of the junction left unmatched. Germline CDR1 and CDR2: SGHNT and YENEEA. The CDR3 consists of 16 residues. In DNA form, the CDR3 reads TGTGCCAGCAGCCTGGGGACTAGCGGGCTAGGGGAGACCCAGTACTTC. Protein sequence: CASSLGTSGLGETQYF.

V usage is TRBV7-8 and J usage is TRBJ2-1, with 11 bases identical to TRBD2. V was clipped by 3 bases and J by 9 bases; unmatched bases: 10. The CDR3 has 16 residues. Germline V gene data show CDR1 as SGHVS and CDR2 as FQNEAQ. The CDR3 coding sequence is TGTGCCAGCAGCTTGTTTTTAGCGGGAGGGCCGGGTGAGCAGTTCTTC. Protein sequence: CASSLFLAGGPGEQFF. The full variable domain, in which reference TRBV7-8 and TRBJ2-1 provide the parts outside the CDR3, is GAGVSQSPRYKVAKRGQDVALRCDPISGHVSLFWYQQALGQGPEFLTYFQNEAQLDKSGLPSDRFFAERPEGSVSTLKIQRTQQEDSAVYLCASSLFLAGGPGEQFFGPGTRLTVL.

The chain uses TRBV5-1 and TRBJ2-2; 9 bases match TRBD1. CDR3 size: 15 residues. V was clipped by 0 bases and J by 5 bases; unmatched bases: 2. CDR1 is SGHRS, CDR2 YFSETQ, per germline. CDR3 sequence: CASSLVTGGTGELFF. DNA of the CDR3: TGCGCCAGCAGCTTGGTGACAGGGGGAACCGGGGAGCTGTTTTTT.

The chain has TRBV27 and TRBJ1-6; maybe TRBD1 (5 bases). V was shortened by 10 bases and J by 2 bases, with 12 bases between the two germline ends. The germline V gene has CDR1 MNHEY and CDR2 SMNVEV (reference sequence). The CDR3 is 14 amino acids. CDR3 bases: TGTGCCATCCCCACGGGGGCCTATAATTCACCCCTCCACTTT. This encodes CAIPTGAYNSPLHF.

The rearrangement uses TRBV2 and TRBJ1-1, with a possible D match to TRBD1 (5 bases). Trimming stripped 7 bases from V and 1 base from J, with 13 bases between. The germline CDR1 and CDR2 sequences are SNHLY and FYNNEI. CDR3 length: 14 amino acids. As DNA, the CDR3 is TGTGCCAGCACCGGTAGGGGAAGGAACACTGAAGCTTTCTTT. Residues: CASTGRGRNTEAFF.

This chain uses TRBV5-1 with TRBJ2-5, with 9 positions matching TRBD1. There are 14 residues in the CDR3. Germline CDR1 reads SGHRS; CDR2 reads YFSETQ. V lost 4 bases and J lost 5; bases outside the gene matches: 6. This chain's CDR3 is CASSVTGGGETQYF. The CDR3 nucleotides read TGCGCCAGCAGCGTAACAGGGGGCGGGGAGACCCAGTACTTC.

The chain has TRBV28 and TRBJ2-7; a weak D match, TRBD1 (5 bases). Deletions cut 4 bases from V and 3 bases from J, with 10 bases between. The CDR3 has 13 residues. Germline values: CDR1 MDHEN, CDR2 SYDVKM. The CDR3 is CASSWGRGYEQYF. The CDR3 DNA reads as TGTGCCAGCAGTTGGGGCCGCGGCTACGAGCAGTACTTC.

The rearrangement links TRBV28 to TRBJ2-3; maybe TRBD1 (5 bases). The CDR3 length is 15 residues. V gave up 5 bases and J gave up 6 bases, with 18 bases separating them. Germline values: CDR1 MDHEN, CDR2 SYDVKM. The CDR3 DNA reads TGTGCCAGCAGTATAGACAGAGCCTCACTGGATACGCAGTATTTT. Protein sequence: CASSIDRASLDTQYF.

The chain recombines TRBV7-2 with TRBJ2-3; no reliable D call. Germline V gene sequence: CDR1 SGHTA, CDR2 FQGNSA. The CDR3 length is 17 residues. The germline V and J ends were trimmed by 5 bases and 1 base, with 19 bases remaining between them. The CDR3 region has the DNA TGTGCCAGCAGCCCTCAGCGACCGGCTGGCGGCACAGATACGCAGTATTTT. Translation gives CASSPQRPAGGTDTQYF.

The chain joins TRBV6-5 to TRBJ1-1; the D is unclear. The CDR3 consists of 12 residues. V was clipped by 6 bases and J by 4 bases, with 9 bases between them. Germline V gene lookup returns CDR1 MNHEY and CDR2 SVGAGI. This CDR3 reads CASSNWATEAFF. DNA for the CDR3: TGTGCCAGCAGCAATTGGGCCACTGAAGCTTTCTTT.

The chain carries TRBV19 and TRBJ1-1, with 8 bases aligning to TRBD1. V was pared by 4 bases and J by 5 bases, with 6 bases of the junction left unmatched. Germline V lookup: CDR1 LNHDA, CDR2 SQIVND (reference sequence). The CDR3 is 14 residues long. In nucleotides, the CDR3 is TGTGCCAGTAGTACCGGACAGGGATTGACTGAAGCTTTCTTT. It translates to CASSTGQGLTEAFF.

The V and J genes are TRBV28 and TRBJ2-1; a weak D match, TRBD1 (5 bases). The length of the CDR3 is 14 residues. The germline gives CDR1 MDHEN, CDR2 SYDVKM. V shed 6 bases and J shed 0 bases, with 9 bases lying between them. The CDR3 reads CASSGQSSYNEQFF. Written as DNA, the CDR3 is TGTGCCAGCAGCGGACAAAGCTCCTACAATGAGCAGTTCTTC.

The chain employs TRBV30 and TRBJ2-2; TRBD1 matches 8 bases. V lost 5 bases to trimming and J lost 2 bases; unmatched junction nucleotides: 19. This CDR3 is 19 amino acids long. Germline values: CDR1 GTSNPN, CDR2 SVGIG (reference sequence). This CDR3 is CAWFPIEGQGADNTGELFF. The CDR3, as DNA: TGTGCCTGGTTCCCCATCGAGGGGCAGGGGGCGGATAACACCGGGGAGCTGTTTTTT.

The chain links TRBV7-2 to TRBJ2-7; D may be TRBD2 (6 bases). Germline V gives CDR1 SGHTA, CDR2 FQGNSA. The length of the CDR3 is 13 residues. The germline V and J ends were trimmed by 5 bases and 0 bases, with 8 bases remaining between them. The CDR3: CASSRDFSYEQYF. The CDR3 DNA reads as TGTGCCAGCAGCCGGGACTTCTCCTACGAGCAGTACTTC. The full variable domain, with the rest looked up from reference TRBV7-2 and TRBJ2-7, is GAGVSQSPSNKVTEKGKDVELRCDPISGHTALYWYRQSLGQGLEFLIYFQGNSAPDKSGLPSDRFSAERTGGSVSTLTIQRTQQEDSAVYLCASSRDFSYEQYFGPGTRLTVT.

This rearrangement joins TRBV28 to TRBJ2-5; D unresolved. Germline V gives CDR1 MDHEN, CDR2 SYDVKM. Trimming shortened V by 5 bases and J by 5 bases, and 9 bases separated the two germline ends. CDR3 length equals 12 residues. CDR3 DNA: TGTGCCAGCAGTGCCCAGTGGGAGACCCAGTACTTC. Amino acids: CASSAQWETQYF.

The chain employs TRBV6-1 and TRBJ1-1; D gene unclear. Trimming left V 0 bases short and J 10 bases short, with 6 bases between. CDR1 MNHNS and CDR2 SASEGT come from the germline V gene. This CDR3 comprises 11 residues. This CDR3 reads CASSEANRAFF. The CDR3, as DNA: TGTGCCAGCAGTGAAGCTAACAGAGCTTTCTTT.

The rearrangement uses TRBV7-9 and TRBJ1-1; possible D gene TRBD1, 6 bases. V dropped 3 bases and J dropped 4 bases, with 15 bases sitting between them. This CDR3 comprises 15 residues. In germline, CDR1 is SEHNR, CDR2 FQNEAQ (reference sequence). CDR3 nucleotides: TGTGCCAGCAGCTTTGGAACAGGGTCGGGCACTGAAGCTTTCTTT. Residues: CASSFGTGSGTEAFF.

This chain links TRBV7-9 with TRBJ1-4; 12 bases match TRBD1. J lost 8 bases, V lost 6 bases, and 7 bases had no gene match. The CDR3 totals 15 residues. CDR1 is SEHNR and CDR2 is FQNEAQ in the germline V gene (reference sequence). CDR3 protein: CASSITGTGGEKLFF. The CDR3 bases are TGTGCCAGCAGTATTACCGGGACAGGGGGCGAAAAACTGTTTTTT.

J is TRBJ2-3 and V is TRBV9, with no clear D. Trimming cost V 3 bases and J 0 bases, with 8 bases left between them. This CDR3 spans 14 amino acids. Germline V gene data show CDR1 as SGDLS and CDR2 as YYNGEE. The DNA for the CDR3 is TGTGCCAGCAGCGGCAGACTGAGCACAGATACGCAGTATTTT. This encodes CASSGRLSTDTQYF.